Presented here are 18 T cell receptor beta chains from one specimen sequenced in a study of T cells after yellow fever vaccination. TCRdb recomputed calls from the 5' RACE reads with MiXCR, one row per CDR3 protein. The sample holds about 550,000 distinct CDR3 sequences, 15% to 20% seen once. Source: PBMCs, taken 15 days after the yellow fever booster vaccination. The receptors here all came from a man aged 30 to 45 who received the YFV17D yellow fever vaccine.

This chain uses TRBV7-2 with TRBJ1-5; tentative D call: TRBD1 (6 bases). Germline lookup yields CDR1 SGHTA and CDR2 FQGNSA. V lost 1 base and J lost 4, with 11 bases in between. The CDR3 has 15 amino acids. CDR3 region: CASSLVRGPNQPQHF. DNA of the CDR3: TGTGCCAGCAGCTTAGTCAGGGGCCCAAATCAGCCCCAGCATTTT.

The J gene is TRBJ2-7, the V gene TRBV20-1; D gene uncertain. Germline CDR1 reads DFQATT; CDR2 reads SNEGSKA (reference sequence). With 0 bases removed from V and 4 bases from J, the gap between germline ends came to 13 bases. The CDR3 has 14 amino acids. The CDR3 region is CSAREGSLLYEQYF. The CDR3 DNA follows: TGCAGTGCTAGAGAAGGTAGTTTGTTGTACGAGCAGTACTTC.

A single count supports this clonotype. It may be a read error: a sequence one base away is much more abundant. The rearrangement uses TRBV7-2 and TRBJ2-7, with D possibly being TRBD1 (6 bases). Per germline, CDR1 SGHTA and CDR2 FQGNSA. The CDR3 is made up of 13 amino acids. Trimming shortened V by 4 bases and J by 2 bases, and 9 bases separated the two germline ends. CDR3 residues: CASSSGHTYEQYF. The CDR3 nucleotides read TGTGCCAGCAGCTCGGGACATACCTACGAGCAGTACTTC.

The rearrangement joins TRBV1 to TRBJ2-7; the table's D gene call, TRBD2, was not cross checked with the DNA. TRBV1 is tagged as a pseudogene. The CDR3 is 17 amino acids. The DNA of the CDR3 is TGCACCAGCAGCCAGTCGGGAGCGGGAGGGCGTTCCTACGAGCAGTACTTC. Its protein is CTSSQSGAGGRSYEQYF.

The rearrangement links TRBV7-9 to TRBJ2-1; possibly TRBD2 for D (5 bases). CDR1 SEHNR and CDR2 FQNEAQ come from the germline V gene (reference sequence). Trimming stripped 1 base from V and 0 bases from J, with 13 bases between. The CDR3 has 17 residues. The CDR3 region is CASSLGVARSSYNEQFF. CDR3 nucleotide sequence: TGTGCCAGCAGCTTAGGGGTAGCGCGTAGCTCCTACAATGAGCAGTTCTTC.

This chain uses TRBV7-2 with TRBJ2-1, with D possibly TRBD2 on 6 matching bases. Trimming removed 3 bases at V and 4 bases at J, with 13 bases between. Germline-derived CDR1 and CDR2 are SGHTA and FQGNSA. The length of the CDR3 is 15 residues. The CDR3 here is CASSFTGDGYNEQFF. DNA of the CDR3: TGTGCCAGCAGCTTCACGGGAGACGGGTACAATGAGCAGTTCTTC.

The chain links TRBV5-1 to TRBJ2-1; 12 bases map to TRBD2. The germline V gene has CDR1 SGHRS and CDR2 YFSETQ. The V and J ends lost 0 bases and 7 bases, in that order; junction bases with no gene match: 2. The CDR3 has 15 amino acids. CDR3 residues: CASSLVGTSGNEQFF. The CDR3 DNA sequence: TGCGCCAGCAGCTTGGTGGGGACTAGCGGGAATGAGCAGTTCTTC.

V is TRBV27 and J is TRBJ2-1, with a tentative D call TRBD2 (7 bases). The CDR3 is made up of 14 amino acids. V lost 2 bases and J 12 bases, leaving 17 bases between the germline ends. CDR1 is MNHEY, CDR2 SMNVEV, per germline (reference sequence). The CDR3 here is CASSLVQGGSGQFF. CDR3 in DNA: TGTGCCAGCAGTTTAGTACAGGGAGGGTCTGGGCAGTTCTTC.

This clonotype has only a few counts. The chain recombines TRBV10-2 with TRBJ2-2, with D unresolved. CDR1 and CDR2 (germline): WSHSY, SAAADI. The CDR3 loop spans 12 amino acids. The V gene lost 6 bases and the J gene lost 2 bases, with 4 bases spanning the gap. DNA of the CDR3: TGCGCCAGCAGGAAAAACACCGGGGAGCTGTTTTTT. Encoded protein: CASRKNTGELFF.

CDR3 loop: CASSRRQASSYNSPLHF. Written as DNA, the CDR3 is TGTGCCAGCAGCCGACGACAGGCCAGCTCCTATAATTCACCCCTCCACTTT. The chain is built from TRBV9 and TRBJ1-6; D is possibly TRBD1 (6 bases). Germline CDR1 and CDR2: SGDLS and YYNGEE. The CDR3 consists of 17 residues. Trimming took off 4 bases at V and 0 bases at J, with 14 bases between the two ends.

This clonotype showed up just a few times. The chain recombines TRBV7-9 with TRBJ2-4; a weak D match, TRBD1 (5 bases). With 2 bases removed from V and 10 bases from J, the gap between germline ends came to 9 bases. The germline V gene encodes CDR1 SEHNR and CDR2 FQNEAQ (reference sequence). This CDR3 spans 12 amino acids. CDR3 bases: TGTGCCAGCAGCTTAACAGGCCGTATTCAGTACTTC. Translating it yields CASSLTGRIQYF.

The J gene is TRBJ2-7, the V gene TRBV18, with D tentatively TRBD2 (6 bases). V was clipped by 3 bases and J by 2 bases, with 11 bases between them. Germline loops: CDR1 KGHSH, CDR2 LQKENI. The CDR3 extends over 14 amino acids. The CDR3 bases are TGTGCCAGCTCACCGTGGGACTGGCCCTACGAGCAGTACTTC. It translates to CASSPWDWPYEQYF.

This clonotype occurred a few times. The chain employs TRBV12-3 or TRBV12-4 and TRBJ2-1, with a possible D match to TRBD2 (6 bases). The CDR3 spans 14 residues. The germline V and J ends were trimmed by 8 bases and 5 bases, with 16 bases remaining between them. In DNA, the CDR3 is TGTGCCAGCTGCCGGGACTTACTCCACAATGAGCAGTTCTTC. It codes for CASCRDLLHNEQFF.

This clonotype was seen only a few times. The chain joins TRBV7-2 to TRBJ2-1; D may be TRBD2 (6 bases). V dropped 1 base and J dropped 1 base, with 11 bases sitting between them. The CDR3 contains 16 residues. Germline-derived CDR1 and CDR2 are SGHTA and FQGNSA. This CDR3 reads CASSLEISGSYNEQFF. The DNA of the CDR3 is TGTGCCAGCAGCTTAGAGATTAGCGGATCCTACAATGAGCAGTTCTTC.

The rearrangement joins TRBV14 to TRBJ2-1; 13 bases align to TRBD2. Losses at the gene ends were 3 bases for V and 7 bases for J; bases not matched to a gene: 9. The CDR3 runs to 17 residues. Germline V CDR1 and CDR2: SGHDN, FVKESK. The CDR3 region has the DNA TGTGCCAGCAGCCAGCAAACTAGCGGGAGGGCCGATAATGAGCAGTTCTTC. Amino acids: CASSQQTSGRADNEQFF.

This clonotype appeared a few times. V gene TRBV20-1 combines with J gene TRBJ2-3, with 9 bases that match TRBD2. With V trimmed by 3 bases and J by 6 bases, 16 bases remained unmatched. There are 17 residues in the CDR3. The germline V gene encodes CDR1 DFQATT and CDR2 SNEGSKA (reference sequence). The CDR3 loop reads CSASAHLTSGRTDTQYF. CDR3 sequence (DNA): TGCAGTGCTAGCGCCCACCTTACTAGCGGGCGGACCGATACGCAGTATTTT.

This clonotype was counted between two and nine times. The chain has TRBV14 and TRBJ2-3, with no clear D. The CDR3 spans 14 residues. V was clipped by 3 bases and J by 0 bases, with 7 bases between them. From germline, CDR1 is SGHDN and CDR2 FVKESK. The CDR3 bases are TGTGCCAGCAGCCAGGGGTACAGCACAGATACGCAGTATTTT. It translates to CASSQGYSTDTQYF. The full variable domain, rest sourced from reference TRBV14 and TRBJ2-3, is EAGVTQFPSHSVIEKGQTVTLRCDPISGHDNLYWYRRVMGKEIKFLLHFVKESKQDESGMPNNRFLAERTGGTYSTLKVQPAELEDSGVYFCASSQGYSTDTQYFGPGTRLTVL.

This clonotype has just a few counts. J is TRBJ2-7 and V is TRBV7-2, with D possibly TRBD2 on 5 matching bases. The CDR3 has 13 residues. Germline lookup yields CDR1 SGHTA and CDR2 FQGNSA. The V end lost 5 bases, the J end lost 5 bases, and 13 bases lay between the germline ends. The CDR3 protein is CASSGELEDEQYF. The CDR3 DNA sequence: TGTGCCAGCAGCGGTGAATTGGAGGACGAGCAGTACTTC.